This TCR beta chain was documented in a study of radiation and T cells in renal cell carcinoma. Study-level background: Nephrectomy followed 15 Gy stereotactic body radiation by 4 weeks. The study's findings and limits: From baseline, blood top tumor clonotypes peaked at 2 weeks post-radiation.

Time point denoted: blood 2 weeks post-SBRT. Treatment in this sample: 15 Gy SBRT to primary tumor, nephrectomy 4 weeks later. Looked up from germline, CDR1 is MNHEY and CDR2 is SMNVEV (reference sequence). V dropped 6 bases and J dropped 0 bases, with 12 bases sitting between them. This CDR3 is 15 amino acids long. Regarding this clone: Its antigen remains unknown.

Data came from immunoSEQ multiplex PCR; TCRdb stores just in-frame clones and leaves some out. The repertoire includes roughly 130,000 clones, 88% of them detected once, and 5.5% to 6.5% sits in the top ten. The receptor was derived from a woman in her seventies with renal cell carcinoma. The specimen comprised blood, sampled from a patient whose treatment included radiotherapy and nephrectomy. This chain links TRBV27 with TRBJ1-5; no reliable D call. The CDR3 DNA is TGTGCCAGCAGGCTAAGGAGTTATAGCAATCAGCCCCAGCATTTT. Translation: CASRLRSYSNQPQHF.